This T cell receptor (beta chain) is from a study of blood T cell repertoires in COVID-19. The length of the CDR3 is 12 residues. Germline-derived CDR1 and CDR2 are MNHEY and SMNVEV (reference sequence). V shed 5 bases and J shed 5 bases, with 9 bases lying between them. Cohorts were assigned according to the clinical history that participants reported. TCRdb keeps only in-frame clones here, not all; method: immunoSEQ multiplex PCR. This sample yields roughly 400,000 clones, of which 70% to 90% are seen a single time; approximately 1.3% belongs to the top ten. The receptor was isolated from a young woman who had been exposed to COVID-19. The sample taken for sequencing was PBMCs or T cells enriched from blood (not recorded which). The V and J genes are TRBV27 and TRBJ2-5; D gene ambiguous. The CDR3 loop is CASSKNSETQYF. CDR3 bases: TGTGCCAGCAGTAAAAATTCGGAGACCCAGTACTTC.